This entry lists 17 T cell receptor beta chains sequenced from one sample in a study of blood T cell repertoires in COVID-19. TCRdb's copy holds only in-frame clones and misses some; the assay was immunoSEQ multiplex PCR. The data hold some 140,000 clones, with around 80% observed a single time. Material for sequencing was peripheral blood. The receptors were sampled from a man aged 55-75 years who had recovered from COVID-19.

The rearrangement joins TRBV6-2 or TRBV6-3 to TRBJ1-5; no definite D call. The CDR3 covers 12 residues. Trimming pared 4 bases from V and 7 bases from J, leaving 8 bases between. The V gene's germline CDR1 is MNHEY and CDR2 SVGEGT. This chain's CDR3 is CASSSIAQPQHF. The CDR3 bases are TGTGCCAGCAGTTCCATAGCCCAGCCCCAGCATTTT.

The chain's CDR3 is CASLQGAQNSPLHF. CDR3 DNA: TGTGCCAGTTTACAGGGGGCGCAGAATTCACCCCTCCACTTT. The chain has TRBV19 and TRBJ1-6, with 9 bases lining up with TRBD1. The length of the CDR3 is 14 residues. Germline CDR1 and CDR2: LNHDA and SQIVND (reference sequence). Trimming at V came to 8 bases and at J to 7 bases, leaving 6 bases not matched to a gene.

Comments on this clone: The sample has other DNA sequences that encode this CDR3 too. The chain has TRBV7-2 and TRBJ1-1, with D hard to call. Germline CDR1 and CDR2: SGHTA and FQGNSA. Between the trimmed V and J ends, which lost 2 bases and 1 base, there was a span of 11 bases. The CDR3 has 15 amino acids. The CDR3 loop reads CASSLSLGGNTEAFF. For the CDR3, the DNA is TGTGCCAGCAGCTTAAGTTTGGGAGGGAACACTGAAGCTTTCTTT.

The sample holds a few counts of this clone. The rearrangement joins TRBV4-2 to TRBJ1-2, with TRBD1 identical over 7 bases. This CDR3 has 14 amino acids. Per germline, CDR1 LGHNA and CDR2 YNFKEQ. V shed 4 bases, J shed 8 bases, and the junction held 10 bases outside the gene matches. The CDR3 bases are TGTGCCAGCAGCCCCCCTGGGGCAGGGGGGGGCTACACCTTC. It encodes CASSPPGAGGGYTF.

In this sample, this clone turned up a few times. This chain links TRBV28 with TRBJ2-1; 8 bases align to TRBD2. Germline CDR1 reads MDHEN; CDR2 reads SYDVKM. CDR3 size: 17 residues. V shed 5 bases and J 2 bases; nucleotides not matched to a gene: 11. The CDR3 DNA reads as TGTGCCAGCAGTCTCCTCACGGGGGGGGGAGCCTACAATGAGCAGTTCTTC. It translates to CASSLLTGGGAYNEQFF.

This chain joins TRBV7-2 and TRBJ2-2; 14 nucleotides line up with TRBD2. The germline V gene has CDR1 SGHTA and CDR2 FQGNSA. The CDR3 is made up of 16 amino acids. Trimming at V came to 2 bases and at J to 6 bases, leaving 2 bases not matched to a gene. The CDR3 loop reads CASSLTGLAGAGELFF. CDR3 in DNA: TGTGCCAGCAGCTTAACGGGACTAGCGGGAGCCGGGGAGCTGTTTTTT.

About this clone: Sequence at one end of the junction differs from germline and may be a read error. V gene TRBV7-7 combines with J gene TRBJ2-3; 10 nucleotides line up with TRBD2. This CDR3 has 16 amino acids. Germline CDR1 SSHAT, CDR2 FNYEAQ (reference sequence). The CDR3 sequence: CASSPGLARTADTQYF. The CDR3 region has the DNA TGTGCTAGCAGCCCGGGACTAGCGAGAACTGCTGATACGCAGTATTTT.

The chain recombines TRBV7-2 with TRBJ1-6; 8 bases agree with TRBD1. The CDR3 consists of 15 residues. The V segment lost 4 bases and the J segment 5 bases; nucleotides outside the gene matches: 4. The germline gives CDR1 SGHTA, CDR2 FQGNSA. The CDR3 DNA reads as TGTGCCAGCAGCTCTAGGACAGGGCATAATTCACCCCTCCACTTT. It encodes CASSSRTGHNSPLHF.

The chain is built from TRBV29-1 and TRBJ1-1; D unclear. Per germline, CDR1 SQVTM and CDR2 ANQGSEA. The CDR3 covers 13 residues. Trimming pared 5 bases from V and 0 bases from J, leaving 10 bases between. Written as DNA, the CDR3 is TGCAGCGTTAGCAGGTCCATGAACACTGAAGCTTTCTTT. As protein: CSVSRSMNTEAFF.

The V and J genes are TRBV19 and TRBJ1-1; D gene uncertain. Per the germline V gene, CDR1 is LNHDA and CDR2 is SQIVND (reference sequence). V lost 3 bases and J lost 0, with 8 bases in between. This CDR3 is 14 amino acids long. CDR3 coding DNA: TGTGCCAGTAGTATGCGCGGAATGAACACTGAAGCTTTCTTT. This sequence encodes CASSMRGMNTEAFF. The entire variable domain, with the rest obtained from reference TRBV19 and TRBJ1-1, is as follows: DGGITQSPKYLFRKEGQNVTLSCEQNLNHDAMYWYRQDPGQGLRLIYYSQIVNDFQKGDIAEGYSVSREKKESFPLTVTSAQKNPTAFYLCASSMRGMNTEAFFGQGTRLTVV.

The V and J genes are TRBV18 and TRBJ1-1, with 10 nucleotides matching TRBD1. Losses at the gene ends were 3 bases for V and 6 bases for J; bases not matched to a gene: 7. CDR3 size: 15 residues. Germline-derived CDR1 and CDR2 are KGHSH and LQKENI. The chain's CDR3 is CASSPGQGGWAEAFF. The CDR3 DNA reads TGTGCCAGCTCACCCGGACAGGGGGGTTGGGCTGAAGCTTTCTTT.

The rearrangement links TRBV5-8 to TRBJ1-3; 10 positions match TRBD1. V was pared by 4 bases and J by 7 bases, with 8 bases of the junction left unmatched. This CDR3 contains 15 residues. The germline CDR1 and CDR2 sequences are SGHTS and YDEGEE. The CDR3 is CASSPWTGGSNTIYF. CDR3 in DNA: TGTGCCAGCAGCCCCTGGACAGGGGGATCCAACACCATATATTTT.

The chain has TRBV20-1 and TRBJ2-3; 10 bases are shared with TRBD2. The germline gives CDR1 DFQATT, CDR2 SNEGSKA (reference sequence). This CDR3 region has 16 residues. After removal of 3 bases from V and 10 bases from J, the junction contained 16 bases not matched to a gene. The CDR3 coding sequence is TGCAGTGCTAGTTGGGCTAGCGGGAGCCATCGATCCCCGCAGTATTTT. Amino acids: CSASWASGSHRSPQYF.

V and J are TRBV30 and TRBJ1-2; 8 positions agree with TRBD1. CDR1 is GTSNPN, CDR2 SVGIG, per germline (reference sequence). Losses at the gene ends were 1 base for V and 4 bases for J; bases not matched to a gene: 2. The CDR3 is 13 amino acids. The CDR3 spells CAWSEGQVYGYTF. The CDR3 DNA reads TGTGCCTGGAGTGAGGGACAGGTCTATGGCTACACCTTC.

This clone was picked up many times. The V call is TRBV20-1, the J call TRBJ2-7; tentative D call: TRBD1 (6 bases). The V and J ends lost 3 bases and 3 bases respectively, with 12 bases between them. This CDR3 has 13 residues. CDR1 is DFQATT and CDR2 is SNEGSKA in the germline V gene (reference sequence). The chain's CDR3 is CSASQGGDYEQYF. The CDR3 nucleotides read TGCAGTGCTAGTCAAGGGGGAGACTACGAGCAGTACTTC.

This clone was counted a single time. The chain employs TRBV30 and TRBJ1-2; D is unclear. With 1 base removed from V and 3 bases from J, the gap between germline ends came to 9 bases. The germline CDR1 and CDR2 sequences are GTSNPN and SVGIG (reference sequence). The CDR3 consists of 13 residues. Here the CDR3 reads CAWSGGRHYGYTF. In DNA, the CDR3 is TGTGCCTGGAGTGGCGGGCGGCACTATGGCTACACCTTC.

The chain couples TRBV6-2 or TRBV6-3 to TRBJ1-1; D ambiguous. The CDR3 consists of 13 residues. V was trimmed by 4 bases and J by 1 base, leaving 7 bases between them. CDR1 is MNHEY, CDR2 SVGEGT, per germline. CDR3 coding DNA: TGTGCCAGCAGTTTCCGACAGAACACTGAAGCTTTCTTT. Its translation: CASSFRQNTEAFF.